The 25 T cell receptor beta chains below were found in one sample sequenced in a study of T cells in women clearing cervical HPV infection. Here immunoSEQ multiplex PCR was the method, and the copy in TCRdb shows in-frame clones only, minus some. The ten top clones account for roughly 10%, within a sample of around 25,000 clones. Sequenced material: blood buffy coat. These receptors came from a woman between 18 and 69 years old with a cervical HPV16 infection that either progressed to CIN3+ or cleared (not recorded which).

Turning to this clone: The read halts 3 residues ahead of the CDR3 end, with the missing end drawn from the germline J gene. The genes are TRBV7-3 and TRBJ1-2, with TRBD1 matching over 9 bases. CDR1 SGHTA and CDR2 FQGTGA come from the germline V gene. J lost 4 bases, V lost 2 bases, and 8 bases had no gene match. The CDR3 has 16 residues. CDR3 DNA, as far as it was read: TGTGCCAGCAGCTTAGGAACAGGGGGCGATCGCTATGGC. It yields the protein CASSLGTGGDRYG. The whole CDR3 sequence is CASSLGTGGDRYGYTF.

Details on this clone: The CDR3 is cut off 3 residues early in the read; its end comes from the germline J gene. This sequence joins TRBV19 and TRBJ2-7, with 9 bases fitting TRBD2. The CDR3 length is 15 residues. The trim removed 4 bases at V and 4 bases at J, leaving 8 bases unmatched. CDR1 and CDR2 (germline): LNHDA, SQIVND (reference sequence). The DNA read from the CDR3 is TGTGCCAGTAGTACAGATAGCGGGAGCAGATACGAG. It translates to CASSTDSGSRYE. The entire CDR3 protein is CASSTDSGSRYEQYF.

Worth noting for this clone: The sequence runs out 3 residues before the end of the CDR3; the remainder is reconstructed from the germline J gene. The chain recombines TRBV20-1 with TRBJ1-2, with 9 bases matching TRBD1. In germline, CDR1 is DFQATT, CDR2 SNEGSKA (reference sequence). This CDR3 is 16 amino acids long. V dropped 0 bases and J dropped 5; count of bases not matched to a gene: 10. CDR3 DNA (partial): TGCAGTGCTAGAGATCCGGGACAGGGACGAACTTATGGC. Translation gives CSARDPGQGRTYG. The full CDR3 is CSARDPGQGRTYGYTF.

In regard to this clone: The read finishes 3 residues shy of the CDR3 end, and the germline J gene is used to complete it. The rearrangement joins TRBV4-1 to TRBJ1-1; TRBD1 matches at 9 bases. CDR3 size: 16 residues. The ends lost 0 bases at V and 7 bases at J; junction bases unmatched: 9. In germline, CDR1 is MGHRA, CDR2 YSYEKL. This chain's CDR3 is CASSQELTGGWDEAFF. The CDR3 DNA, read in part, is TGCGCCAGCAGCCAAGAGCTCACAGGGGGCTGGGATGAA.

The CDR3 region is CAQGLAGARTDTQYF. CDR3 DNA, as far as it was read: TGTGCCCAGGGACTAGCGGGGGCCCGCACAGATACG. The chain combines TRBV30 with TRBJ2-3, with 14 bases that match TRBD2. The CDR3 goes on 3 residues after the read ends, and that part is filled in from the germline J gene. The CDR3 has 15 amino acids. The J segment lost 1 base and the V segment lost 8 bases, leaving 5 bases of the junction unmatched. Germline V gene data show CDR1 as GTSNPN and CDR2 as SVGIG (reference sequence).

On this clone: From the germline J gene comes the end of the CDR3, since the read stops 3 residues before it. The V and J genes are TRBV7-2 and TRBJ2-7; the D gene is possibly TRBD1 (6 bases). The germline gives CDR1 SGHTA, CDR2 FQGNSA. V shed 1 base and J shed 2 bases, with 6 bases lying between them. The CDR3 spans 13 residues. Incomplete CDR3 DNA: TGTGCCAGCAGCTTAGACAGGGCCTACGAG. It codes for CASSLDRAYE. The entire CDR3 reads CASSLDRAYEQYF.

Regarding this clone: The CDR3 end lies 3 residues beyond the end of the read and is filled in from the germline J gene. The V gene is TRBV7-9, the J gene TRBJ1-1; D is unresolved. The germline gives CDR1 SEHNR, CDR2 FQNEAQ (reference sequence). The CDR3 extends over 15 amino acids. Trimming stripped 1 base from V and 3 bases from J, with 12 bases between. The DNA read from the CDR3 is TGTGCCAGCAGCTTAGAATCGTTGGCGGACACTGAA. Protein sequence: CASSLESLADTE. The CDR3 in full is CASSLESLADTEAFF.

A remark on this clone: The read stops 3 residues short of the end of the CDR3; the missing end is completed from the germline J gene. The chain links TRBV13 to TRBJ1-2; D is possibly TRBD1 (5 bases). Germline loops: CDR1 PRHDT, CDR2 FYEKMQ (reference sequence). This CDR3 comprises 14 residues. The ends were cut back, 5 bases at V and 7 bases at J, with 17 bases in the middle. The sequenced CDR3 bases are TGTGCCAGCAGCCCTACGCGCCAGGGTTTTGGC. Protein: CASSPTRQGFG. The whole CDR3 sequence is CASSPTRQGFGYTF.

The CDR3 DNA, read in part, is TGCGCCAGCAGCCGCCTCGGGACAGGGGGCTCTTACGAG. This encodes CASSRLGTGGSYE. The whole CDR3 sequence is CASSRLGTGGSYEQYF. The gene calls are TRBV5-1 and TRBJ2-7, with 12 bases matching TRBD1. The sequenced fragment ends 3 residues before the CDR3 boundary, so the rest is inferred from the germline J gene. CDR1 and CDR2 (germline): SGHRS, YFSETQ. The V and J ends lost 4 bases and 4 bases, in that order; junction bases with no gene match: 9. This CDR3 contains 16 residues. Variable domain in full (rest from reference TRBV5-1 and TRBJ2-7): KAGVTQTPRYLIKTRGQQVTLSCSPISGHRSVSWYQQTPGQGLQFLFEYFSETQRNKGNFPGRFSGRQFSNSRSEMNVSTLELGDSALYLCASSRLGTGGSYEQYFGPGTRLTVT.

As concerns this clone: The read ends 3 residues shy of where the CDR3 ends; the end is completed using the germline J gene. V gene TRBV20-1 combines with J gene TRBJ2-3; possible D gene TRBD2, 7 bases. Germline CDR1 reads DFQATT; CDR2 reads SNEGSKA (reference sequence). V gave up 5 bases and J gave up 3 bases, with 15 bases separating them. The CDR3 has 14 amino acids. The CDR3: CSAPQGGGTDTQYF. The CDR3 DNA, read in part, is TGCAGTGCTCCACAGGGAGGGGGAACAGATACG.

On this clone itself: Coverage ceases 3 residues before the CDR3 finishes, and the germline J gene fills in the end. V gene TRBV20-1 combines with J gene TRBJ2-5, with 11 bases aligning to TRBD2. This CDR3 comprises 17 residues. V dropped 1 base and J dropped 1; count of bases not matched to a gene: 8. The germline V gene has CDR1 DFQATT and CDR2 SNEGSKA (reference sequence). The DNA read from the CDR3 is TGCAGTGCTAGAGGCAGACCTAGCGGGAGGACCCAAGAGACC. As protein: CSARGRPSGRTQET. The CDR3 in its entirety is CSARGRPSGRTQETQYF.

A remark on this clone: The read ends 3 residues before the CDR3 terminus; that terminus is restored from the germline J gene. This chain links TRBV6-4 with TRBJ1-4; D is unresolved. V lost 2 bases and J lost 0, with 4 bases in between. The length of the CDR3 is 14 residues. CDR1 and CDR2 (germline): MRHNA, SNTAGT. The CDR3 sequence is CASSDSSTNEKLFF. CDR3 DNA, as far as it was read: TGTGCCAGCAGTGACAGCTCAACTAATGAAAAA.

Comment on this clone: The DNA ends 3 residues before the CDR3 does, and the rest of the CDR3 is filled in from the germline J gene. The sample holds other DNA sequences that translate to the same CDR3. This rearrangement joins TRBV18 to TRBJ2-7; tentative D call: TRBD2 (6 bases). Germline CDR1 KGHSH, CDR2 LQKENI. Trimming took off 1 base at V and 4 bases at J, with 11 bases between the two ends. There are 14 residues in the CDR3. CDR3 DNA (partial): TGTGCCAGCTCACCACGCGACGGACTATACGAG. It specifies CASSPRDGLYE. The entire CDR3 is CASSPRDGLYEQYF.

Notes on this clone: The read ends 3 residues before the CDR3 terminus; that terminus is restored from the germline J gene. The gene calls are TRBV14 and TRBJ1-6; D call uncertain. The CDR3 length is 14 residues. Trimming left V 0 bases short and J 10 bases short, with 10 bases between. Germline V gene sequence: CDR1 SGHDN, CDR2 FVKESK. This CDR3 reads CASSQDKGWSPLHF. CDR3 DNA, as far as it was read: TGTGCCAGCAGCCAAGATAAGGGTTGGTCACCC.

Comments on this clone: The DNA ends 3 residues before the CDR3 does, and the rest of the CDR3 is filled in from the germline J gene. This chain joins TRBV18 and TRBJ1-1; perhaps TRBD1 as D (5 bases). V lost 4 bases to trimming and J lost 1 base, with 7 bases between them. The CDR3 length is 13 residues. Germline V gene sequence: CDR1 KGHSH, CDR2 LQKENI. This chain's CDR3 is CASSQTANTEAFF. The covered CDR3 bases are TGTGCCAGCTCACAGACAGCGAACACTGAA.

Details on this clone: The observed sequence ends 3 residues before the CDR3 terminus, with the missing tail filled in from the germline J gene. The chain is built from TRBV5-1 and TRBJ2-3; 8 bases align to TRBD2. V dropped 0 bases and J dropped 3; count of bases not matched to a gene: 9. Germline-derived CDR1 and CDR2 are SGHRS and YFSETQ. The CDR3 length is 17 residues. Partial CDR3 DNA: TGCGCCAGCAGCTTGGGCCGACTAGCGTTTGGTACAGATACG. It translates to CASSLGRLAFGTDT. The CDR3 in full is CASSLGRLAFGTDTQYF. Filled out from reference TRBV5-1 and TRBJ2-3, the complete variable domain reads KAGVTQTPRYLIKTRGQQVTLSCSPISGHRSVSWYQQTPGQGLQFLFEYFSETQRNKGNFPGRFSGRQFSNSRSEMNVSTLELGDSALYLCASSLGRLAFGTDTQYFGPGTRLTVL.

A remark on this clone: Sequencing ends 3 residues short of the CDR3 end; the germline J gene provides the rest. The V gene is TRBV5-1, the J gene TRBJ2-3, with 9 bases lining up with TRBD2. The CDR3 sequence is 19 residues long. Trimming removed 0 bases from V and 3 bases from J; junction bases left unmatched: 14. The germline V gene has CDR1 SGHRS and CDR2 YFSETQ. CDR3 bases read: TGCGCCAGCAGCTTGGTGGCTAGCGGGGCCACGCTACTTACAGATACG. This sequence encodes CASSLVASGATLLTDT. The whole CDR3 protein is CASSLVASGATLLTDTQYF. Full variable domain (missing parts from reference TRBV5-1 and TRBJ2-3): KAGVTQTPRYLIKTRGQQVTLSCSPISGHRSVSWYQQTPGQGLQFLFEYFSETQRNKGNFPGRFSGRQFSNSRSEMNVSTLELGDSALYLCASSLVASGATLLTDTQYFGPGTRLTVL.

About this clone: The CDR3 goes on 3 residues after the read ends, and that part is filled in from the germline J gene. The genes are TRBV5-8 and TRBJ1-2; 7 positions agree with TRBD1. CDR1 SGHTS and CDR2 YDEGEE come from the germline V gene. This CDR3 is 13 amino acids long. The J segment lost 1 base and the V segment lost 10 bases, leaving 7 bases of the junction unmatched. The CDR3 bases that were read are TGTGCCGGGCGGGACAGACTTAACTATGGC. It is translated as CAGRDRLNYG. The complete CDR3 sequence is CAGRDRLNYGYTF.

In the case of this clone: The CDR3 extends 3 residues past the end of the read, so its final part is completed from the germline J gene. J is TRBJ2-3 and V is TRBV5-1; TRBD2 is a possible D gene (7 bases). This CDR3 comprises 15 residues. The V gene's germline CDR1 is SGHRS and CDR2 YFSETQ. CDR3 sequence: CASSSLRGGRETQYF. The CDR3 DNA, read in part, is TGCGCCAGCAGCTCCCTGAGGGGGGGTAGAGAGACG.

In regard to this clone: The read comes to an end 3 residues before the CDR3 does, leaving the germline J gene to fill in the end. This sequence joins TRBV5-1 and TRBJ2-7; 9 bases are shared with TRBD1. The trim removed 4 bases at V and 5 bases at J, leaving 7 bases unmatched. This CDR3 has 14 amino acids. Germline-derived CDR1 and CDR2 are SGHRS and YFSETQ. The sequenced part of the CDR3 DNA is TGCGCCAGCAGCGGCGGACAGGGGAGCGACGAG. Translating gives CASSGGQGSDE. The CDR3 in its entirety is CASSGGQGSDEQYF.

Note on this clone: The read falls 3 residues short of the CDR3 end, and the missing part is taken from the germline J gene. This sequence joins TRBV7-9 and TRBJ2-5, with D maybe TRBD1 (6 bases). Deletions cut 3 bases from V and 5 bases from J, with 16 bases between. From germline, CDR1 is SEHNR and CDR2 FQNEAQ (reference sequence). The CDR3 covers 15 residues. The CDR3 region is CASSFRDTVRETQYF. Partial CDR3 DNA: TGTGCCAGCAGCTTCCGGGACACGGTGAGGGAGACC. Using reference TRBV7-9 and TRBJ2-5 for the parts outside the CDR3, the full variable domain is DTGVSQNPRHKITKRGQNVTFRCDPISEHNRLYWYRQTLGQGPEFLTYFQNEAQLEKSRLLSDRFSAERPKGSFSTLEIQRTEQGDSAMYLCASSFRDTVRETQYFGPGTRLLVL.

With respect to this clone: The CDR3 end lies 3 residues beyond the end of the read and is filled in from the germline J gene. This rearrangement joins TRBV18 to TRBJ2-3; 15 nucleotides line up with TRBD2. The germline V gene has CDR1 KGHSH and CDR2 LQKENI. The CDR3 sequence is 16 residues long. CDR3 loop: CASSPQGLAGGQTQYF. The CDR3 DNA, read in part, is TGTGCCAGCTCACCCCAAGGACTAGCGGGGGGGCAGACG.

Comment on this clone: The read terminates 3 residues before the CDR3 end, so the remaining end is supplied by the germline J gene. The chain combines TRBV18 with TRBJ2-3; D may be TRBD1 (7 bases). This CDR3 has 15 residues. Germline-derived CDR1 and CDR2 are KGHSH and LQKENI. The sequenced CDR3 bases are TGTGCCAGCTCACCACGGGCAGGGGGTCGGGAGACG. The encoded protein is CASSPRAGGRET. The whole CDR3 protein reads CASSPRAGGRETQYF.

As concerns this clone: The CDR3 goes on 3 residues after the read ends, and that part is filled in from the germline J gene. The same CDR3 can be traced to other DNA sequences in this sample. V and J are TRBV7-8 and TRBJ1-3, with D unresolved. CDR1 and CDR2 (germline): SGHVS, FQNEAQ. The germline V and J ends were trimmed by 5 bases and 2 bases, with 10 bases remaining between them. CDR3 length: 14 amino acids. The CDR3 reads CASSPRVPGNTIYF. The sequenced CDR3 bases are TGTGCCAGCAGCCCTCGGGTCCCTGGAAACACC.

On this clone itself: The observed sequence ends 3 residues before the CDR3 terminus, with the missing tail filled in from the germline J gene. V gene TRBV19 combines with J gene TRBJ1-2; D is uncertain. Germline V gene sequence: CDR1 LNHDA, CDR2 SQIVND (reference sequence). The length of the CDR3 is 13 residues. The covered CDR3 bases are TGTGCCAGCCCACCGGCGGGAAACAATGAC. It codes for CASPPAGNND. The CDR3 reads in full as CASPPAGNNDYTF.